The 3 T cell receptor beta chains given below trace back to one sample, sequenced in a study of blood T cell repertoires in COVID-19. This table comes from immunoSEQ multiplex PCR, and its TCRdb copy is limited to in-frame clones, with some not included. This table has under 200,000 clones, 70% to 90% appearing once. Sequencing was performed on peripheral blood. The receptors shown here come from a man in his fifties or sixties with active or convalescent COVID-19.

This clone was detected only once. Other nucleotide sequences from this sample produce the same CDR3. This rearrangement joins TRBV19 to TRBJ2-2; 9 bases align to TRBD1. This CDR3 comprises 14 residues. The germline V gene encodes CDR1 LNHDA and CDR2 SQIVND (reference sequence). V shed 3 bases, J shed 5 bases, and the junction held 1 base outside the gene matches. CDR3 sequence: CASSMTGGTGELFF. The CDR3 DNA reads TGTGCCAGTAGTATGACAGGGGGTACCGGGGAGCTGTTTTTT.

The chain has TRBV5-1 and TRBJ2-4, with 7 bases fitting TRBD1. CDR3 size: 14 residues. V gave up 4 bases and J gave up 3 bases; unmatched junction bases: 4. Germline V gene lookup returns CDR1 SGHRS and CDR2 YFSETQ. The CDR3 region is CASSQAGGKNIQYF. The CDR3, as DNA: TGCGCCAGCAGCCAGGCAGGGGGCAAAAACATTCAGTACTTC.

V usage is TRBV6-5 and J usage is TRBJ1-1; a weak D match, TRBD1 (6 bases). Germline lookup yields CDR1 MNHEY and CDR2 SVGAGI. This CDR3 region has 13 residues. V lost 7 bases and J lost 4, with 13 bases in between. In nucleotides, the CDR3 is TGTGCCAGCAATAAACAGGGTTTCACTGAAGCTTTCTTT. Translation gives CASNKQGFTEAFF.